These T cell receptor beta chains were read from a single sample in a study of T cells in Graves' hyperthyroidism and ophthalmopathy. MiXCR, run by TCRdb on the multiplex PCR reads, gives a single entry per CDR3 protein. Found here are roughly 500,000 distinct CDR3 sequences, 46% of them singletons; the top ten hold about two fifths. Sequencing was carried out using peripheral blood or thyroid tissue (not recorded which). The receptors shown here come from an adult woman with Graves' disease, either hyperthyroidism or ophthalmopathy (not recorded which). Both conserved end residues are part of each CDR3. D genes are given only for firm matches. Clone size is given for some rows only: seen once, a few or many times, or a class if the clone is expanded.

TGTGCCATCAGTAAGATGGACGGACTCGGGACTGAAGCTTTCTTT | CAISKMDGLGTEAFF | TRBV9 | . | TRBJ1-1 | .
TGTGCCAGTACCCTTGGACAGGGTTCGCCCCTCCACTTT | CASTLGQGSPLHF | TRBV2 | TRBD1 | TRBJ1-6 | .
TGCGCCAGCAGCCAAGATTACGGGACGGCGACCCAGTACTTC | CASSQDYGTATQYF | TRBV4-1 | . | TRBJ2-5 | many
TGCAGCGTCGACACCTTAGCTGGGGCCAACGTCCTGACTTTC | CSVDTLAGANVLTF | TRBV29-1 | . | TRBJ2-6 | many
TGCGCCAGCAGCCAGTTACAGGGGGACTATGGCTACACCTTC | CASSQLQGDYGYTF | TRBV4-1 | TRBD1 | TRBJ1-2 | many
TGCGCCAGCAGCTTTAACCTCAACACCGGGGAGCTGTTTTTT | CASSFNLNTGELFF | TRBV5-1 | . | TRBJ2-2 | .
TGTGCCACCAGCAGACTTCCTAGCGGCAATCAGCCCCAGCATTTT | CATSRLPSGNQPQHF | TRBV15 | . | TRBJ1-5 | many
TGCGCCAGCAGCTTGGGACTCTACACCTTC | CASSLGLYTF | TRBV5-1 | . | TRBJ1-2 | .
TGTGCCAGCAGCACAGGGACAGCCACACAGCCCCAGCATTTT | CASSTGTATQPQHF | TRBV28 | TRBD1 | TRBJ1-5 | many
TGCGCCAGCAGCCAGGGGGCGAATAATTCACCCCTCCACTTT | CASSQGANNSPLHF | TRBV4-1 | . | TRBJ1-6 | .
TGCAGCGGACAAAAACAGGGAGGGACTGAAGCTTTCTTT | CSGQKQGGTEAFF | TRBV29-1 | . | TRBJ1-1 | .
TGTGCCACCAGCAGTCCAGGGGCTTATGGAAACACCATATATTTT | CATSSPGAYGNTIYF | TRBV15 | . | TRBJ1-3 | .
TGCAGTGCTAGAGACCCCCCTGAGGGAAAACTGTTTTTT | CSARDPPEGKLFF | TRBV20-1 | . | TRBJ1-4 | .
TGCAGCGGCGGAGGACAGGGCGCGGAGACGGGCACTGAAGCTTTCTTT | CSGGGQGAETGTEAFF | TRBV29-1 | TRBD1 | TRBJ1-1 | .
TGTGCCAGCAGCTTAGCCGAGCGCGAGCAGTACTTC | CASSLAEREQYF | TRBV7-9 | . | TRBJ2-7 | many
TGTGCCAGCAGTGTGAGGGGGGCCTATGGCTACACCTTC | CASSVRGAYGYTF | TRBV6-1 | . | TRBJ1-2 | few
TGTGCCAGCAGCCCTTTAGCGGGAGCTGGGGCCAACGTCCTGACTTTC | CASSPLAGAGANVLTF | TRBV6-6 | TRBD2 | TRBJ2-6 | many
TGTGCCAGTAGGACCAACATGAACACTGAAGCTTTCTTT | CASRTNMNTEAFF | TRBV19 | . | TRBJ1-1 | .
. | CASSFYICSARDGQSYEQYF | TRBV7-9 | . | TRBJ2-7 | .
TGTGCCAGTAGTATCAGAGGGCTAGCGGGATGGAAAGAGACCCAGTACTTC | CASSIRGLAGWKETQYF | TRBV19 | TRBD2 | TRBJ2-5 | many
TGTGCCATCAGTGAGTCGCTTCGTGAGGGGGACTATAATTCACCCCTCCACTTT | CAISESLREGDYNSPLHF | TRBV10-1 | . | TRBJ1-6 | .
TGTGCCACCAGCAGACCCGACAGAGCTGGGGCCAACGTCCTGACTTTC | CATSRPDRAGANVLTF | TRBV15 | . | TRBJ2-6 | .
TGCGCCAGCAGTGAGGCAGGGACTCAGCCCCAGCATTTT | CASSEAGTQPQHF | TRBV10-2 | . | TRBJ1-5 | few
TGTGCCAGCAGCTTAGGCGGGAGAGGCAGAAATTCACCCCTCCACTTT | CASSLGGRGRNSPLHF | TRBV7-2 | . | TRBJ1-6 | many
TGTGCCATCCCTCCGTGGCGGGACACTGAAGCTTTCTTT | CAIPPWRDTEAFF | TRBV10-3 | . | TRBJ1-1 | few
TGTGCCACCAGCAGAGATTTGGGGACAGATAATCAGCCCCAGCATTTT | CATSRDLGTDNQPQHF | TRBV15 | TRBD1 | TRBJ1-5 | .
TGCAGTGTTCAGGGACAAGCCTACGAGCAGTACTTC | CSVQGQAYEQYF | TRBV20-1 | . | TRBJ2-7 | many
TGTGCCAGCAGCCAAGGACGGTATACGCAGTATTTT | CASSQGRYTQYF | TRBV14 | . | TRBJ2-3 | few
TGTGCCAGCAGTTTAAAAGGATATAGCAATCAGCCCCAGCATTTT | CASSLKGYSNQPQHF | TRBV27 | . | TRBJ1-5 | .
TGTGCCAGCCGTCAGGGACCCTACGAGCAGTACTTC | CASRQGPYEQYF | TRBV28 | . | TRBJ2-7 | .
TGCGCCAGCAGCCTAGCCGAGCACAGGGCCGGGGAGCTGTTTTTT | CASSLAEHRAGELFF | TRBV5-1 | . | TRBJ2-2 | few
TGCAGCGTTGAAGATCCGTCGGGGGGGGAAAAACTGTTTTTT | CSVEDPSGGEKLFF | TRBV29-1 | . | TRBJ1-4 | .
TGTGCCAGCAGCCAGGGGACAGTCTCTAATCAGCCCCAGCATTTT | CASSQGTVSNQPQHF | TRBV7-2 | TRBD1 | TRBJ1-5 | .
TGTGCCAGCAGCTTAGGCGGGGCTAACACCGGGGAGCTGTTTTTT | CASSLGGANTGELFF | TRBV7-2 | . | TRBJ2-2 | many
TGCAGTGCATGGGCTTGGAGCTCCTACAATGAGCAGTTCTTC | CSAWAWSSYNEQFF | TRBV20-1 | . | TRBJ2-1 | .
TGTGCCATCAGGGAAGGGACGGCAGGCGGGGAGCTGTTTTTT | CAIREGTAGGELFF | TRBV10-3 | . | TRBJ2-2 | .
TGTGCCAGCAGCGCAGGGACTAGCGGGAACACAGATACGCAGTATTTT | CASSAGTSGNTDTQYF | TRBV7-9 | TRBD2 | TRBJ2-3 | .
TGCAGCGTTTCCCCCGGGACAGAAGGGTACGAGCAGTACTTC | CSVSPGTEGYEQYF | TRBV29-1 | TRBD1 | TRBJ2-7 | many
TGTGCCAGCAGCTCAGATGGACACGGATCACCCCTCCACTTT | CASSSDGHGSPLHF | TRBV7-9 | . | TRBJ1-6 | .